This T cell receptor (beta chain) was sequenced during a study of T cells in Graves' hyperthyroidism and ophthalmopathy. Study-level results: Median prediction lead before ophthalmopathy onset was six to eight months with the model. Most thyroid clonotypes expanded above 0.001 were also detected in blood.

The germline V gene has CDR1 SGHTA and CDR2 FQGNSA. CDR3 length equals 16 residues. V lost 4 bases, J lost 7 bases, and 11 bases stayed unmatched. This clonotype has only a few counts. Its target is unknown. It was RNA transcripts that yielded the amplified TCR beta CDR3 regions. HTBI primers drove first-round RT-PCR of the TCR CDR3. TCRdb passed the multiplex PCR reads through MiXCR, listing each CDR3 protein once. Of hundreds of thousands of distinct CDR3 sequences listed, 15% to 20% are singletons. Specimen: blood. The chain carries TRBV7-2 and TRBJ2-1; 9 bases map to TRBD1. The source is a woman under 40 with Graves' hyperthyroidism. CDR3 sequence: CASSSFRDRDSNEQFF. CDR3 nucleotides: TGTGCCAGCAGCTCCTTTCGGGACAGGGATTCGAATGAGCAGTTCTTC.